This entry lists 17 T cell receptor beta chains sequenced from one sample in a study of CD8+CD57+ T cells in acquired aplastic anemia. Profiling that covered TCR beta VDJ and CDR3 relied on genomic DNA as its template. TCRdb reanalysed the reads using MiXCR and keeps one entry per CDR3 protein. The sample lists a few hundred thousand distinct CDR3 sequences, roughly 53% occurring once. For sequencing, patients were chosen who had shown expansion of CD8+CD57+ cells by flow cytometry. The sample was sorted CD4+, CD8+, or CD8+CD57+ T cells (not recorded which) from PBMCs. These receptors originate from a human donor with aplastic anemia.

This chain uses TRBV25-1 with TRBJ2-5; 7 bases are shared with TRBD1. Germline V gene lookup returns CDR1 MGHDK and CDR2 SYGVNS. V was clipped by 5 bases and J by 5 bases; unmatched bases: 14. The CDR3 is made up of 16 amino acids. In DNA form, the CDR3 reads TGTGCCAGCAGTTCATCGAATTACAGGGGTGCGGAGACCCAGTACTTC. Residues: CASSSSNYRGAETQYF.

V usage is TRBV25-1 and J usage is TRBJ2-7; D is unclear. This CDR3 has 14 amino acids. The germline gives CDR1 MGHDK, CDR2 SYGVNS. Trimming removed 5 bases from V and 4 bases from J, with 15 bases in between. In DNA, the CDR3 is TGTGCCAGCAGTTCCCCAATGGAACCGTACGAGCAGTACTTC. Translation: CASSSPMEPYEQYF.

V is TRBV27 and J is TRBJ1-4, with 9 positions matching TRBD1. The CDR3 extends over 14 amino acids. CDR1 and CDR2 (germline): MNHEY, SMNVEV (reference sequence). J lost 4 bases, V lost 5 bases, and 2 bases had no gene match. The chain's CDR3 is CASSGQGINEKLFF. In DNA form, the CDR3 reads TGTGCCAGCAGTGGACAGGGGATTAATGAAAAACTGTTTTTT.

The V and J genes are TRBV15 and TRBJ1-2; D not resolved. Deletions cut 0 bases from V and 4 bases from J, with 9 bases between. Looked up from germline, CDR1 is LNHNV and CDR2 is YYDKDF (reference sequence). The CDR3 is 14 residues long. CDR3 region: CATSRDIGFYGYTF. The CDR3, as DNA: TGTGCCACCAGCAGAGATATAGGGTTCTATGGCTACACCTTC.

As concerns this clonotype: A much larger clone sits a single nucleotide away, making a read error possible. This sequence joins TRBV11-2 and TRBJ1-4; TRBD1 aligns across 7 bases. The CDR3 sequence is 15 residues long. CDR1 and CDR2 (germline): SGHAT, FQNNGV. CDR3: CASSPTGSTNEELFF. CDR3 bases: TGTGCCAGCAGCCCGACAGGGTCAACTAATGAAGAACTGTTTTTT.

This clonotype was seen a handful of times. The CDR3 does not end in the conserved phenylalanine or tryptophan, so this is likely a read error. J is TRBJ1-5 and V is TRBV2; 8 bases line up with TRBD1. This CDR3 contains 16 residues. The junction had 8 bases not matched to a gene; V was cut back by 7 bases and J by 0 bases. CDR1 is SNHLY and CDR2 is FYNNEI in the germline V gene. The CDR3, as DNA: TGTGCCAGCAATTTGGACAGGGCCTATAGCAATCAGCCCCAGCATTCT. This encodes CASNLDRAYSNQPQHS.

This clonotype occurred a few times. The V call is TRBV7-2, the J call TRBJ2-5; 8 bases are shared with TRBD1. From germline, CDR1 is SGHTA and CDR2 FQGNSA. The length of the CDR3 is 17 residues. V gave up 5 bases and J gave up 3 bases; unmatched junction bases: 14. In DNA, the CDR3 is TGTGCCAGCAGCCCCCGGGACAGGATTTGGGTGAAAGAGACCCAGTACTTC. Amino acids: CASSPRDRIWVKETQYF.

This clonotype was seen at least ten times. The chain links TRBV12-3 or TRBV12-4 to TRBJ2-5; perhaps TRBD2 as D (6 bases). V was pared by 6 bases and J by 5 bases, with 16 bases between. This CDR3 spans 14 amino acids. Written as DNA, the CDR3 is TGTGCCAGCAGCTCGGGACTTGTAGGGGAGACCCAGTACTTC. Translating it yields CASSSGLVGETQYF.

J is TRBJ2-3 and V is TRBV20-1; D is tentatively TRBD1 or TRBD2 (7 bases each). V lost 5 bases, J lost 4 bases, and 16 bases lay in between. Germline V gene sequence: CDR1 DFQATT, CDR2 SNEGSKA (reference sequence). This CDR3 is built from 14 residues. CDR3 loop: CSARSGGEADTQYF. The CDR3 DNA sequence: TGCAGTGCTCGGTCAGGGGGGGAGGCAGATACGCAGTATTTT.

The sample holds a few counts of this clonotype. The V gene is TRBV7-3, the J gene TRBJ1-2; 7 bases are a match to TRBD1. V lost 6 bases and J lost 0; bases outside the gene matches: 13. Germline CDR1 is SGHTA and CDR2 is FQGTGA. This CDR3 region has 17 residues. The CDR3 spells CASSPETGILPNYGYTF. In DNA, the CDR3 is TGTGCCAGCAGTCCCGAGACAGGGATCCTTCCTAACTATGGCTACACCTTC. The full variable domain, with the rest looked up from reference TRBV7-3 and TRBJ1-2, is GAGVSQTPSNKVTEKGKYVELRCDPISGHTALYWYRQSLGQGPEFLIYFQGTGAADDSGLPNDRFFAVRPEGSVSTLKIQRTERGDSAVYLCASSPETGILPNYGYTFGSGTRLTVV.

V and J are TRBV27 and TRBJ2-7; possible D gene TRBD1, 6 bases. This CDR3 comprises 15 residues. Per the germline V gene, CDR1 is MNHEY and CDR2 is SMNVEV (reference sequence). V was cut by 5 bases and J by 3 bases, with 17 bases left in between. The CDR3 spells CASSRNLGALYEQYF. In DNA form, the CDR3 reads TGTGCCAGCAGTCGGAACCTGGGGGCCCTCTACGAGCAGTACTTC.

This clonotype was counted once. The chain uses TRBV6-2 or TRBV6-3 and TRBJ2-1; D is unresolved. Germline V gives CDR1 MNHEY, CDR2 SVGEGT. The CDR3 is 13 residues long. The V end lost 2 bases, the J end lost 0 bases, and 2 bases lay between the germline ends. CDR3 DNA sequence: TGTGCCAGCAGTTACGACTCCTACAATGAGCAGTTCTTC. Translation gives CASSYDSYNEQFF.

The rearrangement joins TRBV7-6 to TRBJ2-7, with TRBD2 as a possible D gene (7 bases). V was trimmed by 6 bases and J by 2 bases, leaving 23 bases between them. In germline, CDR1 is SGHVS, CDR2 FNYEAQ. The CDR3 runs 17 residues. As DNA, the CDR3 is TGTGCCAGCAGGGAGGGGGGTAGACGGGGGGCCCCCTACGAGCAGTACTTC. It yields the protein CASREGGRRGAPYEQYF.

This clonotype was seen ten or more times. CDR3 sequence (DNA): TGTGCCAGCAGTGACCTACACACCTACGAGCAGTACTTC. It codes for CASSDLHTYEQYF. This chain joins TRBV6-1 and TRBJ2-7; no clear D. The CDR3 is made up of 13 amino acids. V was shortened by 3 bases and J by 2 bases, with 8 bases between the two germline ends. CDR1 MNHNS and CDR2 SASEGT come from the germline V gene.

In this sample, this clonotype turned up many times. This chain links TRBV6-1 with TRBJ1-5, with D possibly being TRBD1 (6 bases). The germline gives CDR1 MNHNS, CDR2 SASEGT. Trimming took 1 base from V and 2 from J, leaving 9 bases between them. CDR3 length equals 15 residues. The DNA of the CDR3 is TGTGCCAGCAGTGAAGAGGGGGGAGGCAATCAGCCCCAGCATTTT. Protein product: CASSEEGGGNQPQHF.

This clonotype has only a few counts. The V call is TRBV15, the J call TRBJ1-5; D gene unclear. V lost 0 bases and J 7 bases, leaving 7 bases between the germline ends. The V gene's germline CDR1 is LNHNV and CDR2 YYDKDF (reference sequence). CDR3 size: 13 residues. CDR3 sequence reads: CATSREWVQPQHF. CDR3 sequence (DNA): TGTGCCACCAGCAGAGAGTGGGTCCAGCCCCAGCATTTT.

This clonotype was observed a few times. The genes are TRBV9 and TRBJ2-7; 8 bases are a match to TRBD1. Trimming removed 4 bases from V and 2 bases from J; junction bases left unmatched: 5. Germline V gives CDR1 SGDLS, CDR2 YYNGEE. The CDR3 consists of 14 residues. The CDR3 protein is CASSLTGVAYEQYF. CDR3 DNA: TGTGCCAGCAGCTTGACAGGGGTAGCCTACGAGCAGTACTTC.